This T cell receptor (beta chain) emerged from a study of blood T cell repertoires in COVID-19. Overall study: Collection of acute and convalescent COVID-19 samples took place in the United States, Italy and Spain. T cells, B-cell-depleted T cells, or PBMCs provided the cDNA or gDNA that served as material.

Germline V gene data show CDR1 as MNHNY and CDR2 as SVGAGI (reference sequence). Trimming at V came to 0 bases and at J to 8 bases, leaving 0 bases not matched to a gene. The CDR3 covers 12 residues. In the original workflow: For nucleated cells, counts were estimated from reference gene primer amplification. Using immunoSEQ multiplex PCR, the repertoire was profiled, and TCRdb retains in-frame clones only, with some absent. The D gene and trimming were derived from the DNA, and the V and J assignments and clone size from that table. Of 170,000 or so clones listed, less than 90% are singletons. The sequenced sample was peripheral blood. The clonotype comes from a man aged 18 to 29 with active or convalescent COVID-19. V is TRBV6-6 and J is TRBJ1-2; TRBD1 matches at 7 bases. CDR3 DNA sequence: TGTGCCAGCAGTTACTCGGACAGGGGCTACACCTTC. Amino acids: CASSYSDRGYTF.